This TCR beta chain was sequenced for a study of neoadjuvant nivolumab and ipilimumab in lung cancer. The length of the CDR3 is 17 residues. Deletions cut 10 bases from V and 0 bases from J, with 22 bases between. Germline V gene data show CDR1 as MNHEY and CDR2 as SMNVEV (reference sequence). This clone was picked up a small number of times. Here immunoSEQ multiplex PCR was the method, and the copy in TCRdb shows in-frame clones only, minus some. Of about 8,800 clones listed, under 90% were seen once; the top ten hold roughly 8%. The J gene is TRBJ2-1, the V gene TRBV27; D not resolved. This receptor was obtained from an adult with non-small cell lung cancer. The specimen was tumor tissue, collected after neoadjuvant nivolumab, alone or with ipilimumab, at or shortly before surgery. The CDR3, as DNA: TGTGCCACCACGTTGAGACTTTCCCAAAGCTCCTACAATGAGCAGTTCTTC. Translation gives CATTLRLSQSSYNEQFF.